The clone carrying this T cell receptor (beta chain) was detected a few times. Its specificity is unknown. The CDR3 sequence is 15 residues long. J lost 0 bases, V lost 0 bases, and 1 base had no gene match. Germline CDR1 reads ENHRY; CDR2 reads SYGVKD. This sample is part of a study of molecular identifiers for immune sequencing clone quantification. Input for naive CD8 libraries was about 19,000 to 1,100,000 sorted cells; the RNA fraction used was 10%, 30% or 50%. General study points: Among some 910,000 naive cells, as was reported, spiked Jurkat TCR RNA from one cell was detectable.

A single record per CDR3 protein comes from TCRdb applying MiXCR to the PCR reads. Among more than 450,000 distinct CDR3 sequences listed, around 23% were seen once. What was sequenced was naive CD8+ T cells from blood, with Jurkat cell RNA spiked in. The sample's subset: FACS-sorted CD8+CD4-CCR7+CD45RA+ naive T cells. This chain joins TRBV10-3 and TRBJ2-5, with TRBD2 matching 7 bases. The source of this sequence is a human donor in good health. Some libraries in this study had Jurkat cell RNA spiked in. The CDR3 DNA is TGTGCCATCAGTGAGTCGGGGGGGTACCAAGAGACCCAGTACTTC. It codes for CAISESGGYQETQYF.